This T cell receptor beta chain was recovered during a study of CD8+ T cells in alopecia areata. Study findings and constraints: Lesional scalp displayed greater clonality than normal scalp, most notably in alopecia totalis/universalis. Sharing of TCRs across patients appeared less clear than in mice, possibly for HLA-related reasons. Scalp and blood samples kept many expanded lesional clones throughout tofacitinib.

Comment on this clone: The antigen remains undetermined.

Documented treatment: oral pan-JAK inhibitor, 5-10 mg twice daily. Lesional scalp tissue (obtained by punch biopsy) and peripheral blood were collected from alopecia areata patients. This CDR3 comprises 15 residues. Per germline, CDR1 KGHSH and CDR2 LQKENI. Trimming cost V 3 bases and J 9 bases; bases outside gene matches: 8. Isolated RNA was reverse transcribed into cDNA used as the sequencing template. Produced via immunoSEQ multiplex PCR; TCRdb's table is partial and in-frame only. The table records hundreds of thousands of clones, under 70% of them present only once. The starting material was CD4+ T cells sorted from blood, obtained around week 44, from a patient treated with tofacitinib. The chain recombines TRBV18 with TRBJ1-6, with 7 bases matching TRBD1. The receptor was isolated from a human donor with alopecia areata. Here the CDR3 reads CASSPMGTDRSPLHF. In DNA form, the CDR3 reads TGTGCCAGCTCACCCATGGGGACAGATCGTTCACCCCTCCACTTT. Based on the CDR3 plus reference TRBV18 and TRBJ1-6, the full variable domain is NAGVMQNPRHLVRRRGQEARLRCSPMKGHSHVYWYRQLPEEGLKFMVYLQKENIIDESGMPKERFSAEFPKEGPSILRIQQVVRGDSAAYFCASSPMGTDRSPLHFGNGTRLTVT.